This entry concerns a single T cell receptor beta chain. Its antigen remains unidentified. The data are from a study of cytomegalovirus exposure and HLA in healthy donors. Regarding the study as a whole: Most CMV-associated TCR beta chains appeared HLA-restricted in a later analysis. It was likely that a cluster of highly shared sequence variants was a sequencing artifact. Upon later analysis, TCR association rates were observed to vary by HLA locus, being highest for DRB1 and lowest for HLA-C. Presence/absence analysis assumed near-uniform sequencing depth across donors.

In the PCR, 60 Vbeta and 13 Jbeta primers were used. The assay was immunoSEQ multiplex PCR, and TCRdb's table has in-frame clones only and misses some. This sample's table reports 55,000 to 85,000 clones. The CDR3 length is 14 residues. With 4 bases removed from V and 2 bases from J, the gap between germline ends came to 11 bases. Germline CDR1 is MRHNA and CDR2 is SNTAGT. The clonotype was recovered from a female donor in good health and CMV-seropositive. The chain combines TRBV6-4 with TRBJ1-1; D gene uncertain. Sequencing used PBMCs. The CDR3 here is CASSAGPGNTEAFF. In DNA, the CDR3 is TGTGCCAGCAGTGCTGGTCCCGGTAACACTGAAGCTTTCTTT.